These 2 T cell receptor beta chains were sequenced from one sample in a study of shared clonotypes between healthy human individuals. TCRdb keeps only in-frame clones here, not all; method: immunoSEQ multiplex PCR. The repertoire holds some 530,000 clones, 65% to 85% seen once, with more than 9.5% in the top ten. Input material: PBMCs. These receptor sequences come from a woman in her 40s in good health. Some clones in this sample may be carry-over from other donors' samples.

The rearrangement links TRBV5-1 to TRBJ2-7, with D tentatively TRBD1 (6 bases). Trimming took off 4 bases at V and 7 bases at J, with 12 bases between the two ends. The germline V gene has CDR1 SGHRS and CDR2 YFSETQ. This CDR3 has 12 amino acids. The CDR3 sequence: CASSAGVREQYF. The CDR3 bases are TGCGCCAGCAGCGCAGGGGTGCGGGAGCAGTACTTC.

This chain uses TRBV7-2 with TRBJ2-5, with TRBD2 matching over 10 bases. Germline V gene sequence: CDR1 SGHTA, CDR2 FQGNSA. The CDR3 totals 16 residues. V lost 4 bases and J lost 0; bases outside the gene matches: 5. The CDR3 sequence is CASSSYSGRNQETQYF. As DNA, the CDR3 is TGTGCCAGCAGCTCGTATAGCGGGAGGAACCAAGAGACCCAGTACTTC.